This T cell receptor (beta chain) was observed in a study of blood T cell repertoires in COVID-19. The germline V gene has CDR1 SEHNR and CDR2 FQNEAQ (reference sequence). This CDR3 contains 15 residues. Trimming at V came to 5 bases and at J to 2 bases, leaving 8 bases not matched to a gene. Here immunoSEQ multiplex PCR was the method, and the copy in TCRdb shows in-frame clones only, minus some. This table has about 250,000 clones, around 86% appearing once. The sequenced sample was PBMCs or T cells enriched from blood (not recorded which). The sequence derives from a man aged 40-49 years who had recovered from COVID-19. The chain links TRBV7-9 to TRBJ1-1; 7 positions agree with TRBD1. The CDR3 sequence is CASSPRTGGNTEAFF. DNA for the CDR3: TGTGCCAGCAGCCCACGGACAGGAGGCAACACTGAAGCTTTCTTT.